This is a list of T cell receptor beta chains from one sample in a study of blood T cells in healthy people across ages. TCRdb fed the 5' RACE reads into MiXCR, producing one record per CDR3 protein. The sample includes around 790,000 distinct CDR3 sequences, around 43% of them seen just once. Sequenced: blood. The receptor set was obtained from a man between 60 and 75 years old in good health. Both conserved end residues are part of each CDR3. D genes are given only for firm matches. The size of a clone is reported for some rows only, either as once, few or many, or as a class for expanded clones.

v_gene: TRBV29-1
abundance: few
d_gene: TRBD2
j_gene: TRBJ2-1
len: 15
CDR3aa: CSGWPSGGYYNEQFF
CDR3nt: TGCAGCGGTTGGCCGAGCGGGGGTTACTACAATGAGCAGTTCTTC

v_gene: TRBV3-1
abundance: NA
d_gene: NA
j_gene: TRBJ1-2
len: 13
CDR3aa: CASSQGGTWSYTF
CDR3nt: TGTGCCAGCAGCCAAGGTGGGACGTGGAGCTACACCTTC

v_gene: TRBV5-6
abundance: few
d_gene: TRBD1
j_gene: TRBJ2-7
len: 14
CDR3aa: CASSKYRGSYEQYF
CDR3nt: TGTGCCAGCAGCAAGTACAGGGGTTCCTACGAGCAGTACTTC

v_gene: TRBV2
abundance: NA
d_gene: NA
j_gene: TRBJ1-1
len: 12
CDR3aa: CASSDANTEAFF
CDR3nt: TGTGCCAGCAGTGATGCGAACACTGAAGCTTTCTTT

v_gene: TRBV7-3
abundance: NA
d_gene: TRBD2
j_gene: TRBJ2-5
len: 18
CDR3aa: CASSHQPGTSGIQETQYF
CDR3nt: TGTGCCAGCAGCCACCAGCCCGGGACTAGCGGGATCCAAGAGACCCAGTACTTC

v_gene: TRBV7-3
abundance: NA
d_gene: NA
j_gene: TRBJ2-5
len: 14
CDR3aa: CASSVGASKETQYF
CDR3nt: TGTGCCAGCAGCGTAGGGGCTAGCAAGGAGACCCAGTACTTC

v_gene: TRBV27
abundance: NA
d_gene: NA
j_gene: TRBJ1-5
len: 15
CDR3aa: CASTPSGGSNQPQHF
CDR3nt: TGTGCCAGCACCCCGAGCGGGGGTAGCAATCAGCCCCAGCATTTT

v_gene: TRBV19
abundance: NA
d_gene: NA
j_gene: TRBJ2-7
len: 14
CDR3aa: CASSVEAGEYEQYF
CDR3nt: TGTGCCAGTAGTGTTGAGGCAGGGGAGTACGAGCAGTACTTC

v_gene: TRBV28
abundance: few
d_gene: TRBD1
j_gene: TRBJ2-1
len: 14
CDR3aa: CASSPTTGGNEQFF
CDR3nt: TGTGCCAGCAGTCCGACTACAGGGGGTAATGAGCAGTTCTTC

v_gene: TRBV25-1
abundance: few
d_gene: NA
j_gene: TRBJ2-3
len: 14
CDR3aa: CASSETNIGDTQYF
CDR3nt: TGTGCCAGCAGTGAGACAAACATCGGGGATACGCAGTATTTT

v_gene: TRBV20-1
abundance: NA
d_gene: NA
j_gene: TRBJ1-2
len: 12
CDR3aa: CSATRGNYGYTF
CDR3nt: TGCAGTGCAACCAGGGGTAACTATGGCTACACCTTC

v_gene: TRBV28
abundance: NA
d_gene: TRBD2
j_gene: TRBJ2-5
len: 17
CDR3aa: CASSLSSGGDQQETQYF
CDR3nt: TGTGCCAGCAGTTTATCCAGCGGGGGGGACCAACAAGAGACCCAGTACTTC

v_gene: TRBV5-1
abundance: NA
d_gene: TRBD2
j_gene: TRBJ2-1
len: 14
CDR3aa: CASSLELAGAEQFF
CDR3nt: TGCGCCAGCAGCTTGGAACTAGCGGGGGCTGAGCAGTTCTTC

v_gene: TRBV5-1
abundance: NA
d_gene: NA
j_gene: TRBJ2-7
len: 13
CDR3aa: CASRKGQPYEQYF
CDR3nt: TGCGCCAGCAGGAAAGGACAGCCTTACGAGCAGTACTTC

v_gene: TRBV4-1
abundance: NA
d_gene: TRBD1
j_gene: TRBJ2-7
len: 15
CDR3aa: CASSRLDRADYEQYF
CDR3nt: TGCGCCAGCAGCCGGCTAGACAGGGCGGACTACGAGCAGTACTTC

v_gene: TRBV3-1
abundance: NA
d_gene: NA
j_gene: TRBJ1-1
len: 13
CDR3aa: CASSLRGDAEAFF
CDR3nt: TGTGCCAGCAGCCTCCGGGGGGACGCTGAAGCTTTCTTT

v_gene: TRBV6-5
abundance: NA
d_gene: NA
j_gene: TRBJ1-1
len: 16
CDR3aa: CASSYRGTLRPTEAFF
CDR3nt: TGTGCCAGCAGTTACAGAGGGACCTTACGGCCTACTGAAGCTTTCTTT

v_gene: TRBV29-1
abundance: NA
d_gene: NA
j_gene: TRBJ2-1
len: 13
CDR3aa: CSVGEDAYNERFF
CDR3nt: TGCAGCGTTGGAGAGGACGCCTACAATGAGCGGTTCTTC

v_gene: TRBV27
abundance: NA
d_gene: NA
j_gene: TRBJ1-4
len: 13
CDR3aa: CASRGQSYEKLFF
CDR3nt: TGTGCCAGCAGGGGGCAGAGCTATGAAAAACTGTTTTTT

v_gene: TRBV3-1
abundance: NA
d_gene: NA
j_gene: TRBJ2-7
len: 15
CDR3aa: CASSRIGGLRGEQYF
CDR3nt: TGTGCCAGCAGCCGAATCGGGGGACTCCGGGGCGAGCAGTACTTC

v_gene: TRBV9
abundance: NA
d_gene: TRBD2
j_gene: TRBJ2-1
len: 15
CDR3aa: CASSVDGGDYNEQFF
CDR3nt: TGTGCCAGCAGCGTAGACGGGGGGGATTACAATGAGCAGTTCTTC

v_gene: TRBV7-2
abundance: NA
d_gene: NA
j_gene: TRBJ2-5
len: 14
CDR3aa: CASRLGGSQETQYF
CDR3nt: TGTGCCAGCAGACTAGGGGGGAGCCAAGAGACCCAGTACTTC

v_gene: TRBV20-1
abundance: few
d_gene: NA
j_gene: TRBJ1-6
len: 15
CDR3aa: CSARDATGGNSPLHF
CDR3nt: TGCAGTGCTAGAGATGCGACAGGCGGTAATTCACCCCTCCACTTT

v_gene: TRBV9
abundance: NA
d_gene: TRBD1
j_gene: TRBJ2-3
len: 15
CDR3aa: CASSATGTGADTQYF
CDR3nt: TGTGCCAGCAGCGCAACGGGGACAGGGGCAGATACGCAGTATTTT

v_gene: TRBV29-1
abundance: many
d_gene: NA
j_gene: TRBJ2-3
len: 13
CDR3aa: CSVGTEAPDTQYF
CDR3nt: TGCAGCGTCGGGACGGAGGCCCCAGATACGCAGTATTTT

v_gene: TRBV4-3
abundance: few
d_gene: NA
j_gene: TRBJ2-1
len: 16
CDR3aa: CASSQGTSDLYNEQFF
CDR3nt: TGCGCCAGCAGCCAAGGGACCTCTGACTTGTACAATGAGCAGTTCTTC

v_gene: TRBV29-1
abundance: NA
d_gene: NA
j_gene: TRBJ1-2
len: 18
CDR3aa: CSVEDPGMASFSNYGYTF
CDR3nt: TGCAGCGTTGAAGATCCGGGGATGGCTTCCTTCTCTAACTATGGCTACACCTTC

v_gene: TRBV25-1
abundance: few
d_gene: NA
j_gene: TRBJ2-7
len: 12
CDR3aa: CASAGNVGEQYF
CDR3nt: TGTGCCAGCGCCGGAAACGTGGGCGAGCAGTACTTC

v_gene: TRBV7-2
abundance: NA
d_gene: TRBD1
j_gene: TRBJ1-6
len: 14
CDR3aa: CASSLSGQGRSLHF
CDR3nt: TGTGCCAGCAGCTTATCTGGACAGGGTAGGTCCCTCCACTTT

v_gene: TRBV20-1
abundance: few
d_gene: TRBD2
j_gene: TRBJ2-1
len: 14
CDR3aa: CSAGGESSYNEQFF
CDR3nt: TGCAGTGCTGGGGGGGAGAGCTCCTACAATGAGCAGTTCTTC

v_gene: TRBV18
abundance: once
d_gene: NA
j_gene: TRBJ1-1
len: 14
CDR3aa: CASSATTENTEAFF
CDR3nt: TGTGCCAGCTCAGCGACGACAGAGAACACTGAAGCTTTCTTT

v_gene: TRBV29-1
abundance: many
d_gene: NA
j_gene: TRBJ2-7
len: 11
CDR3aa: CSGAFDYEQYF
CDR3nt: TGCAGCGGTGCATTTGACTACGAGCAGTACTTC

v_gene: TRBV29-1
abundance: NA
d_gene: NA
j_gene: TRBJ1-2
len: 15
CDR3aa: CSVPSGPGLNYGYTF
CDR3nt: TGCAGCGTTCCAAGTGGGCCAGGTCTTAACTATGGCTACACCTTC

v_gene: TRBV7-9
abundance: NA
d_gene: NA
j_gene: TRBJ1-4
len: 16
CDR3aa: CASSSLAGGRNEKLFF
CDR3nt: TGTGCCAGCAGCTCCCTCGCCGGGGGGCGTAATGAAAAACTGTTTTTT

v_gene: TRBV5-1
abundance: NA
d_gene: TRBD1
j_gene: TRBJ1-4
len: 16
CDR3aa: CASSLHSTGFNEKLFF
CDR3nt: TGCGCCAGCAGCCTCCACTCGACAGGGTTCAATGAAAAACTGTTTTTT

v_gene: TRBV5-1
abundance: few
d_gene: TRBD2
j_gene: TRBJ2-3
len: 17
CDR3aa: CASSPQLAGLERDTQYF
CDR3nt: TGCGCCAGCAGCCCACAACTAGCGGGGTTAGAACGAGATACGCAGTATTTT

v_gene: TRBV5-6
abundance: NA
d_gene: TRBD2
j_gene: TRBJ2-5
len: 14
CDR3aa: CASSLAGASGEQYF
CDR3nt: TGTGCCAGCAGCTTAGCGGGGGCCTCGGGGGAGCAGTACTTC

v_gene: TRBV4-1
abundance: once
d_gene: TRBD2
j_gene: TRBJ2-1
len: 16
CDR3aa: CASRTTTSGGDNEQFF
CDR3nt: TGCGCCAGCAGGACAACAACTAGCGGGGGGGACAATGAGCAGTTCTTC

v_gene: TRBV3-1
abundance: NA
d_gene: NA
j_gene: TRBJ2-5
len: 14
CDR3aa: CASSQEAGKETQYF
CDR3nt: TGTGCCAGCAGCCAAGAGGCAGGGAAAGAGACCCAGTACTTC

v_gene: TRBV18
abundance: NA
d_gene: NA
j_gene: TRBJ1-4
len: 19
CDR3aa: CASSPVSFPSATTNEKLFF
CDR3nt: TGTGCCAGCTCACCAGTTTCGTTTCCTAGCGCAACAACTAATGAAAAACTGTTTTTT

v_gene: TRBV28
abundance: NA
d_gene: TRBD1
j_gene: TRBJ1-1
len: 16
CDR3aa: CASSVNRGGGDTEAFF
CDR3nt: TGTGCCAGCAGTGTGAACAGGGGAGGTGGCGACACTGAAGCTTTCTTT

v_gene: TRBV2
abundance: NA
d_gene: TRBD1
j_gene: TRBJ2-1
len: 15
CDR3aa: CASSVGQVERNEQFF
CDR3nt: TGTGCCAGCAGTGTGGGACAGGTCGAACGCAATGAGCAGTTCTTC

v_gene: TRBV6-1
abundance: NA
d_gene: NA
j_gene: TRBJ1-6
len: 17
CDR3aa: CASSGGRGSSYNSPLHF
CDR3nt: TGTGCCAGCAGTGGAGGCAGGGGAAGCTCCTATAATTCACCCCTCCACTTT

v_gene: TRBV7-2
abundance: many
d_gene: TRBD2
j_gene: TRBJ2-7
len: 12
CDR3aa: CASRPAGGEQYF
CDR3nt: TGTGCCAGCAGACCCGCGGGGGGGGAGCAGTACTTC

v_gene: TRBV7-9
abundance: NA
d_gene: NA
j_gene: TRBJ1-1
len: 14
CDR3aa: CASSFGLTGTEAFF
CDR3nt: TGTGCCAGCAGCTTTGGGCTGACGGGGACTGAAGCTTTCTTT

v_gene: TRBV7-9
abundance: NA
d_gene: TRBD2
j_gene: TRBJ2-1
len: 16
CDR3aa: CASSPTLAGEFNEQFF
CDR3nt: TGTGCCAGCAGCCCAACTCTAGCGGGGGAGTTCAATGAGCAGTTCTTC

v_gene: TRBV2
abundance: NA
d_gene: TRBD1
j_gene: TRBJ2-5
len: 15
CDR3aa: CATKETGGLGNEQYF
CDR3nt: TGTGCCACCAAGGAGACAGGGGGCTTGGGCAATGAGCAGTACTTC

v_gene: TRBV7-9
abundance: few
d_gene: TRBD2
j_gene: TRBJ2-3
len: 15
CDR3aa: CASSSIAGVRDTQYF
CDR3nt: TGTGCCAGCAGCTCAATAGCGGGGGTGAGAGATACGCAGTATTTT

v_gene: TRBV6-5
abundance: NA
d_gene: NA
j_gene: TRBJ2-7
len: 16
CDR3aa: CASSKGRGRHSYEQYF
CDR3nt: TGTGCCAGCTCCAAGGGCAGGGGTCGCCACTCCTACGAGCAGTACTTC

v_gene: TRBV11-2
abundance: NA
d_gene: NA
j_gene: TRBJ2-1
len: 15
CDR3aa: CASALHRGAYNEQFF
CDR3nt: TGTGCCAGCGCCCTCCATAGGGGGGCATACAATGAGCAGTTCTTC

v_gene: TRBV5-1
abundance: NA
d_gene: NA
j_gene: TRBJ1-2
len: 16
CDR3aa: CASSLDQRAANYGYTF
CDR3nt: TGCGCCAGCAGCTTGGACCAGAGGGCAGCTAACTATGGCTACACCTTC

v_gene: TRBV5-1
abundance: once
d_gene: NA
j_gene: TRBJ2-5
len: 16
CDR3aa: CASSKDRRVITETQYF
CDR3nt: TGCGCCAGCAGCAAGGACAGGAGGGTAATAACGGAGACCCAGTACTTC

v_gene: TRBV15
abundance: NA
d_gene: NA
j_gene: TRBJ1-5
len: 17
CDR3aa: CATSRDPNLEAHQPQHF
CDR3nt: TGTGCCACCAGCAGAGATCCCAACCTTGAAGCCCATCAGCCCCAGCATTTT